A single T cell receptor beta chain is shown here with its context. Here the CDR3 omits its conserved ending phenylalanine or tryptophan, so a read error is the likely source. The DNA is omitted, as the CDR3 cannot be located on it reliably, and the CDR3 follows TCRdb's listing. Germline V lookup: CDR1 MDHEN, CDR2 SYDVKM. The CDR3 numbers 13 amino acids, ends counted. This entry comes from a study of tumor-infiltrating lymphocytes in oesophageal squamous cell carcinoma. TCRdb reanalysed the PCR reads using MiXCR and keeps one entry per CDR3 protein. The sample lists some 17,000 distinct CDR3 sequences; around 45% were seen once.

The clonotype was recovered from a female donor with esophageal squamous cell carcinoma. The chain employs TRBV28 and TRBJ2-1. Sequencing used normal esophageal tissue next to the tumor. The CDR3 protein is CASSSNYGYTFGS.